This entry lists 26 T cell receptor beta chains sequenced from one sample in a study of sequential checkpoint blockade in melanoma. As to treatment: randomized to nivolumab then ipilimumab (arm A) or the reverse (arm B). Sequencing was performed with immunoSEQ multiplex PCR; in TCRdb, only in-frame clones are kept and a portion is missing. Of 4,000 to 5,500 clones listed, 25% to 40% are singletons. Source: tumor tissue (inferred from file names), taken from a patient given nivolumab and ipilimumab in sequence. All receptors derive from a human donor with melanoma.

CDR3: CASSFDVNQPQHF. The DNA for the CDR3 is TGTGCCAGCAGTTTTGATGTCAATCAGCCCCAGCATTTT. The chain is built from TRBV28 and TRBJ1-5, with D unclear. CDR1 is MDHEN, CDR2 SYDVKM, per germline. The V gene lost 3 bases and the J gene lost 3 bases, with 6 bases spanning the gap. The CDR3 contains 13 residues.

This clone has a handful of counts. The chain recombines TRBV11-3 with TRBJ1-1; the match to TRBD1 covers 8 bases. This CDR3 region has 14 residues. The ends lost 7 bases at V and 3 bases at J; junction bases unmatched: 7. In germline, CDR1 is SGHNT, CDR2 YENEEA. The CDR3 bases are TGTGCCAGCACCACACAGGGGGGCTACACTGAAGCTTTCTTT. Encoded protein: CASTTQGGYTEAFF. Filled out from reference TRBV11-3 and TRBJ1-1, the complete variable domain reads EAGVVQSPRYKIIEKKQPVAFWCNPISGHNTLYWYLQNLGQGPELLIRYENEEAVDDSQLPKDRFSAERLKGVDSTLKIQPAELGDSAVYLCASTTQGGYTEAFFGQGTRLTVV.

CDR3 sequence reads: CATKRLSTNEKLFF. DNA for the CDR3: TGTGCCACCAAAAGATTGAGCACTAATGAAAAACTGTTTTTT. V is TRBV10-3 and J is TRBJ1-4; no reliable D call. V gave up 10 bases and J gave up 2 bases, with 14 bases separating them. The CDR3 length is 14 residues. Germline CDR1 and CDR2: ENHRY and SYGVKD.

Here the CDR3 reads CASSRDGGGKYEQYF. The CDR3 DNA is TGTGCCAGCAGTCGCGACGGGGGGGGCAAGTACGAGCAGTACTTC. This chain connects TRBV6-8 to TRBJ2-7; 8 bases align to TRBD2. The CDR3 length is 15 residues. The germline gives CDR1 MNHGY, CDR2 SAAAGT. V trimming: 5 bases; J trimming: 4 bases; junction bases outside the gene matches: 10.

The V gene is TRBV30, the J gene TRBJ1-5; D is perhaps TRBD1 (6 bases). The CDR3 has 18 amino acids. Trimming removed 3 bases at V and 5 bases at J, with 26 bases between. Germline V gene data show CDR1 as GTSNPN and CDR2 as SVGIG (reference sequence). The CDR3 nucleotides are TGTGCCTGGAGGGTACGGGGGGGCGCCTTGAGCGGGGATCAGCCCCAGCATTTT. Translation: CAWRVRGGALSGDQPQHF.

This clone was detected only a few times. CDR3 in amino acids: CASSDQGDSHNEQFF. CDR3 nucleotides: TGTGCCAGCAGTGACCAAGGCGACTCTCACAATGAGCAGTTCTTC. The rearrangement links TRBV6-8 to TRBJ2-1; D is unresolved. Trimming left V 5 bases short and J 5 bases short, with 16 bases between. The germline gives CDR1 MNHGY, CDR2 SAAAGT. This CDR3 is 15 amino acids long.

The chain couples TRBV4-1 to TRBJ2-3; possible D gene TRBD2, 5 bases. This CDR3 is 15 amino acids long. The germline CDR1 and CDR2 sequences are MGHRA and YSYEKL. Deletions cut 0 bases from V and 0 bases from J, with 7 bases between. The CDR3 region is CASSQEWTSTDTQYF. In DNA form, the CDR3 reads TGCGCCAGCAGCCAAGAATGGACTAGCACAGATACGCAGTATTTT.

This chain joins TRBV6-8 and TRBJ2-3; 9 positions agree with TRBD2. The CDR3 consists of 17 residues. Germline CDR1 MNHGY, CDR2 SAAAGT. V was clipped by 0 bases and J by 2 bases; unmatched bases: 6. The CDR3 reads CASSYSTVAGVTDTQYF. The CDR3 bases are TGTGCCAGCAGTTACTCGACTGTAGCGGGGGTCACAGATACGCAGTATTTT.

This chain connects TRBV23-1 to TRBJ1-1; 7 nucleotides align to TRBD1. TRBV23-1 is reported as an ORF; its role is uncertain. The trim removed 0 bases at V and 8 bases at J, leaving 21 bases unmatched. The CDR3 covers 19 residues. CDR3 sequence: CASSQSEGAARRSVFEAFF. CDR3 bases: TGCGCCAGCAGTCAATCGGAGGGGGCGGCCCGGCGGAGTGTCTTCGAAGCTTTCTTT.

This clone was recorded a few times. The chain couples TRBV7-5 to TRBJ2-2; the table names TRBD1, a call not compared with the DNA. TRBV7-5 is described as a pseudogene. This CDR3 has 15 amino acids. As DNA, the CDR3 is TGTGCCAGCAGCCCCGGACAGAGGAACACCGGGGAGCTGTTTTTT. This sequence encodes CASSPGQRNTGELFF.

V usage is TRBV15 and J usage is TRBJ2-3, with D perhaps TRBD1 (6 bases). V lost 2 bases and J 2 bases, leaving 8 bases between the germline ends. CDR1 LNHNV and CDR2 YYDKDF come from the germline V gene (reference sequence). This CDR3 has 14 amino acids. In nucleotides, the CDR3 is TGTGCCACCAGCAGAACAGGGACCACAGATACGCAGTATTTT. Translating gives CATSRTGTTDTQYF.

This chain links TRBV29-1 with TRBJ1-2, with TRBD1 matching over 9 bases. The ends lost 0 bases at V and 8 bases at J; junction bases unmatched: 7. CDR1 and CDR2 (germline): SQVTM, ANQGSEA. CDR3 length: 14 amino acids. The CDR3 protein is CSVEEPGQGWGYTF. CDR3 DNA: TGCAGCGTTGAAGAACCGGGACAGGGTTGGGGCTACACCTTC. Full variable domain (missing parts from reference TRBV29-1 and TRBJ1-2): SAVISQKPSRDICQRGTSLTIQCQVDSQVTMMFWYRQQPGQSLTLIATANQGSEATYESGFVIDKFPISRPNLTFSTLTVSNMSPEDSSIYLCSVEEPGQGWGYTFGSGTRLTVV.

By share of the sample, this clone is medium-sized (0.01 to 0.1%). The chain uses TRBV30 and TRBJ2-3; 9 nucleotides match TRBD2. The CDR3 extends over 15 amino acids. Germline values: CDR1 GTSNPN, CDR2 SVGIG (reference sequence). V was pared by 5 bases and J by 0 bases, with 6 bases of the junction left unmatched. The CDR3 bases are TGTGCCTGGGGACCTAGCGGGGTTAGCACAGATACGCAGTATTTT. Translated, it gives CAWGPSGVSTDTQYF.

The chain recombines TRBV5-1 with TRBJ1-1; 7 nucleotides match TRBD1. CDR3 size: 14 residues. Germline V lookup: CDR1 SGHRS, CDR2 YFSETQ. The ends lost 2 bases at V and 6 bases at J; junction bases unmatched: 7. As DNA, the CDR3 is TGCGCCAGCAGCTTTAGGGGGCTTGATTCTGAAGCTTTCTTT. Translating gives CASSFRGLDSEAFF.

The chain employs TRBV11-3 and TRBJ2-2; the match to TRBD2 covers 7 bases. The CDR3 contains 14 residues. The germline CDR1 and CDR2 sequences are SGHNT and YENEEA. V shed 3 bases and J 4 bases; nucleotides not matched to a gene: 2. CDR3 amino acids: CASSLGGATGELFF. As DNA, the CDR3 is TGTGCCAGCAGCTTGGGAGGGGCCACCGGGGAGCTGTTTTTT.

This clone was picked up many times. The chain links TRBV11-3 to TRBJ2-2, with 10 nucleotides matching TRBD1. This CDR3 region has 16 residues. V lost 5 bases to trimming and J lost 5 bases; unmatched junction nucleotides: 8. Looked up from germline, CDR1 is SGHNT and CDR2 is YENEEA. In nucleotides, the CDR3 is TGTGCCAGCAGCGTCCGGGACAGGGGTGGTACCGGGGAGCTGTTTTTT. This gives the protein CASSVRDRGGTGELFF.

The rearrangement uses TRBV2 and TRBJ2-7; D possibly matches TRBD1 or TRBD2 (5 bases each). The germline V and J ends were trimmed by 6 bases and 0 bases, with 15 bases remaining between them. The CDR3 runs to 15 residues. Germline V gene sequence: CDR1 SNHLY, CDR2 FYNNEI. This CDR3 reads CASSPRRDPSYEQYF. For the CDR3, the DNA is TGTGCCAGCAGCCCTCGTCGGGACCCCTCCTACGAGCAGTACTTC.

V usage is TRBV18 and J usage is TRBJ1-1, with no clear D. Deletions cut 3 bases from V and 6 bases from J, with 17 bases between. This CDR3 is 15 amino acids long. CDR1 and CDR2 from the germline V gene are KGHSH and LQKENI. The DNA for the CDR3 is TGTGCCAGCTCACCTTCCGGGATCCCGGATGCTGAAGCTTTCTTT. Protein: CASSPSGIPDAEAFF.

This clone was detected only a few times. This chain connects TRBV15 to TRBJ2-1; 11 nucleotides agree with TRBD2. This CDR3 has 15 amino acids. Germline V gene data show CDR1 as LNHNV and CDR2 as YYDKDF (reference sequence). Germline trimming cut 5 bases from V and 7 bases from J; bases unmatched to any gene: 7. This CDR3 is CATSLLAGVGNEQFF. CDR3 nucleotides: TGTGCCACCAGCTTACTAGCGGGGGTGGGGAATGAGCAGTTCTTC.

This clone was counted only a few times. The genes are TRBV6-8 and TRBJ2-5, with D perhaps given as TRBD1 or TRBD2 (5 bases each). The CDR3 sequence is 15 residues long. Germline V gene sequence: CDR1 MNHGY, CDR2 SAAAGT. The V and J ends lost 3 bases and 4 bases respectively, with 15 bases between them. The DNA for the CDR3 is TGTGCCAGCAGTTATGGGACGGCTTGGGGAGAGACCCAGTACTTC. Protein sequence: CASSYGTAWGETQYF.

This clone was recorded once. The genes are TRBV28 and TRBJ1-2, with 12 nucleotides matching TRBD1. The length of the CDR3 is 18 residues. Germline values: CDR1 MDHEN, CDR2 SYDVKM. With 5 bases clipped from V and 8 bases from J, the junction kept 18 bases outside the gene matches. CDR3 protein: CASSINPRDRGRGKGYTF. The CDR3 coding sequence is TGTGCCAGCAGTATTAACCCGCGGGACAGGGGGCGTGGAAAGGGCTACACCTTC.

V and J are TRBV29-1 and TRBJ2-2, with 12 bases identical to TRBD2. The germline V gene encodes CDR1 SQVTM and CDR2 ANQGSEA. With 0 bases clipped from V and 7 bases from J, the junction kept 3 bases outside the gene matches. The CDR3 has 15 amino acids. The CDR3 is CSVEEGGLAGGELFF. The CDR3 DNA sequence: TGCAGCGTTGAAGAAGGGGGACTAGCGGGCGGGGAGCTGTTTTTT.

This clone was seen only a few times. The chain couples TRBV23-1 to TRBJ2-6, with D maybe TRBD1 (5 bases). TRBV23-1 is sorted into the ORF group, with uncertain function. V gave up 3 bases and J gave up 3 bases, with 21 bases separating them. The CDR3 is made up of 19 amino acids. CDR3 residues: CASSHLSDISRYGANVLTF. In DNA form, the CDR3 reads TGCGCCAGCAGTCATTTGTCGGACATATCGCGATATGGGGCCAACGTCCTGACTTTC.

This clone appeared a few times. The gene calls are TRBV12-5 and TRBJ1-6; D gene uncertain. CDR3 length: 13 residues. Germline CDR1 LGHNT, CDR2 FRNRAP. CDR3 bases: TGTGCCAGCCGTTGGATGGATAATTCACCCCTCCACTTT. Translated, it gives CASRWMDNSPLHF.

In this sample, this clone is medium-sized. The chain joins TRBV6-8 to TRBJ2-7, with D possibly TRBD1 on 6 matching bases. The germline V and J ends were trimmed by 10 bases and 5 bases, with 27 bases remaining between them. Germline V gene sequence: CDR1 MNHGY, CDR2 SAAAGT. The CDR3 sequence is 16 residues long. The CDR3 DNA reads as TGTGCCATCAGGGGAACCGGGACACCAAAAGCGGACGAGCAGTACTTC. Translated, it gives CAIRGTGTPKADEQYF.

The chain joins TRBV28 to TRBJ2-3, with no clear D. This CDR3 comprises 12 residues. Trimming took off 6 bases at V and 6 bases at J, with 10 bases between the two ends. Germline V CDR1 and CDR2: MDHEN, SYDVKM. As DNA, the CDR3 is TGTGCCAGCAGAAATCCATGGGATACGCAGTATTTT. This sequence encodes CASRNPWDTQYF.